Here is one T cell receptor beta chain with its context. There is no known antigen for this receptor. No base qualities exist here, and no much larger clone lies one base off it. The data were taken from a study of blood T cell repertoires in COVID-19 (TCRdb year 2020). Study-level background: Collaborator samples came from the United States, Italy and Spain and covered acute and convalescent phases of COVID-19. The prospective study material was composed of cDNA or gDNA derived from T cells, B-cell-depleted T cells, or PBMCs. Subjects who had been exposed to COVID-19, were actively infected with it, or had recovered from it provided the deeply sampled blood TCRbeta repertoires that made up the dataset. The repertoires were made available in a free public database intended to serve as a resource for research on the immune response to SARS-CoV-2. Samples came from the ongoing ImmuneRACE study (first 160 participants) plus 1,254 subjects from 6 global collaborators. Sample metadata almost always included a de-identified subject ID, COVID-19 status, age in years and sex. Where available, HLA class I and class II types were taken from metadata supplied by the sample provider and were not determined by assay-based typing. Study-level results and caveats: How much clinical and demographic metadata was included differed by source and by participant, and the metadata was provided uncurated.

Each collaborating institution followed its own protocols to collect whole blood in K2EDTA tubes. For TCRbeta analysis, collaborators shipped samples in one of three forms: frozen whole blood, isolated PBMCs, or DNA extracted from either of those sample types. TCRbeta CDR3 regions were amplified from genomic DNA by means of the immunoSEQ Assay, a bias-controlled multiplex PCR. Per the original workflow: The number of nucleated cells in each sample was estimated from the amplification of reference gene primers within the assay. To quantify the absolute abundance of each unique TCRbeta CDR3 rearrangement, sequence reads were collapsed and filtered. For each sample, productive Simpson clonality was calculated by taking the square root of Simpson's diversity index across productive rearrangements. TCRdb limited this immuneACCESS table to in-frame rearrangements with V and J called. A share of clones is missing; checked studies link under half to unresolved V genes, and the rest is unexplained. The DNA was the basis for D and trimming; V, J and clone size are from that table. The sample contains approximately 24,000 clones, around 90% of them found a single time. Clones ranked in the top ten supply roughly 29% of the sample.

The germline ends are 16 bases apart after V is trimmed by 8 bases and J by 1 base. For CDR1 and CDR2, the germline V gene (reference sequence) lists LNHNV and YYDKDF. Inclusive of the bounding cysteine and phenylalanine, the CDR3 is 15 residues long. The entry retains the CDR3 DNA only, 45 bases that are in frame from base 1. This chain joins TRBV15 to TRBJ2-3; perhaps TRBD1 is the D gene, with 6 bases matching. The source is a woman in her sixties or seventies with active COVID-19. Sequences were obtained from peripheral blood. The CDR3 reads CATAVDRSRTDTQYF. The sequenced DNA is TGTGCCACCGCGGTTGACAGGTCCCGCACAGATACGCAGTATTTT.